Listed below are T cell receptor beta chains from one sample, sequenced in a study of T cells in Graves' hyperthyroidism and ophthalmopathy. TCRdb reprocessed the multiplex PCR reads via MiXCR and lists one record per CDR3 protein. The sample consists of 450,000 to 650,000 distinct CDR3 sequences, about a fifth of them appearing once. The sequenced sample was blood. The receptors stem from a man between 18 and 29 years old with Graves' hyperthyroidism. Each CDR3 is given with its conserved first and last residue. D genes are given only for firm matches. A row's size may be missing; if present it is once, few, many or a size class.

>TRBV20-1|TRBJ1-2|NA|many
CSAYTLNGYTF
TGCAGTGCCTACACTTTAAATGGCTACACCTTC
>TRBV12-3/TRBV12-4|TRBJ1-1|TRBD1|many
CASSLMTGGYTEAFF
TGTGCCAGCAGTTTAATGACAGGGGGATACACTGAAGCTTTCTTT
>TRBV7-2|TRBJ1-5|NA|few
CASSLARQFNQPQHF
TGTGCCAGCAGCTTAGCGCGACAATTCAATCAGCCCCAGCATTTT
>TRBV7-8|TRBJ1-1|NA|many
CASINSEGRIAAEAFF
TGTGCCAGCATCAACTCGGAGGGACGGATAGCGGCTGAAGCTTTCTTT
>TRBV7-9|TRBJ1-2|NA|many
CASSLSGNAYGYTF
TGTGCCAGCAGCCTGTCCGGGAACGCATATGGCTACACCTTC
>TRBV20-1|TRBJ1-1|TRBD1|NA
CSVKGDQGGETEAFF
TGCAGTGTTAAAGGGGACCAGGGGGGAGAGACTGAAGCTTTCTTT
>TRBV12-3/TRBV12-4|TRBJ1-2|TRBD1|many
CASRGGDSPDGYTF
TGTGCCAGCAGGGGGGGGGACAGCCCGGACGGCTACACCTTC
>TRBV27|TRBJ1-2|TRBD1|NA
CASHPGQGAYGYTF
TGTGCCAGTCACCCGGGACAGGGGGCTTATGGCTACACCTTC
>TRBV14|TRBJ1-1|TRBD1|many
CASSPQGLRQGRTEAFF
TGTGCCAGCAGCCCACAAGGATTACGACAGGGGAGAACTGAAGCTTTCTTT
>TRBV7-8|TRBJ2-7|TRBD2|many
CASSLDPGAGEQYF
TGTGCCAGCAGCTTAGACCCAGGAGCGGGGGAGCAGTACTTC
>TRBV12-3/TRBV12-4|TRBJ1-1|NA|few
CASTNTGVPAFF
TGTGCCAGCACCAACACGGGGGTTCCCGCTTTCTTT
>TRBV18|TRBJ2-6|NA|NA
CASSPNRVTGANVLTF
TGTGCCAGCTCACCTAACAGGGTTACTGGGGCCAACGTCCTGACTTTC
>TRBV3-1|TRBJ2-5|TRBD1|NA
CASSQRTGGRLETQYF
TGTGCCAGCAGCCAACGGACAGGGGGCAGGTTGGAGACCCAGTACTTC
>TRBV11-1|TRBJ2-7|TRBD1|few
CASSSLLAGTGDYEQYF
TGTGCCAGCAGCTCACTGCTCGCCGGGACAGGGGACTACGAGCAGTACTTC
>TRBV28|TRBJ1-2|TRBD1|many
CASSLYRTGGYTF
TGTGCCAGCAGTTTGTATAGGACAGGCGGCTACACCTTC
>TRBV7-2|TRBJ2-7|TRBD2|many
CASSSGLAGGPTYEQYF
TGTGCCAGCAGCTCGGGACTAGCGGGGGGACCCACCTACGAGCAGTACTTC
>TRBV29-1|TRBJ1-1|TRBD1|many
CSVTGTGNTEAFF
TGCAGCGTAACCGGGACAGGGAACACTGAAGCTTTCTTT
>TRBV28|TRBJ2-7|NA|NA
CASSIESRGPYEQYF
TGTGCCAGCAGTATCGAAAGTCGGGGTCCCTACGAGCAGTACTTC
>TRBV28|TRBJ2-7|TRBD1|many
CASSPMPGQGASEQYF
TGTGCCAGCAGCCCAATGCCGGGACAGGGGGCGAGCGAGCAGTACTTC
>TRBV7-6|TRBJ2-5|NA|many
CASSLVGTPRGETQYF
TGTGCCAGCAGCTTAGTAGGCACCCCCAGAGGAGAGACCCAGTACTTC
>TRBV7-9|TRBJ1-3|NA|many
CASSLDARNTIYF
TGTGCCAGCAGCTTAGATGCGCGAAACACCATATATTTT
>TRBV5-5|TRBJ1-1|TRBD1|few
CAGSLDRYTEAFF
TGTGCCGGCAGCTTGGACAGGTACACTGAAGCTTTCTTT
>TRBV20-1|TRBJ1-1|NA|NA
CSARASRNTEAFF
TGCAGTGCTAGAGCCAGCAGGAACACTGAAGCTTTCTTT
>TRBV6-1|TRBJ1-5|NA|many
CASSEAHLPKTQPQHF
TGTGCCAGCAGTGAAGCCCACCTACCCAAAACCCAGCCCCAGCATTTT